Listed here is a single T cell receptor (beta chain). The sample is drawn from a study of blood T cell repertoires in COVID-19. The CDR3 contains 17 residues. Looked up from germline, CDR1 is MNHNS and CDR2 is SASEGT. J gave up 1 base and V 4 bases, and 9 bases lay outside the gene matches. The method was immunoSEQ multiplex PCR; TCRdb's version includes in-frame clones alone and lacks a portion of them. The table has just under 250,000 clones, approximately 86% seen once. This receptor was obtained from a young woman who had recovered from COVID-19. Sequencing used peripheral blood. The chain uses TRBV6-1 and TRBJ2-3, with 9 bases identical to TRBD1. The CDR3 spells CASSARTGVGGTDTQYF. DNA of the CDR3: TGTGCCAGCAGTGCCCGGACAGGGGTTGGGGGCACAGATACGCAGTATTTT.